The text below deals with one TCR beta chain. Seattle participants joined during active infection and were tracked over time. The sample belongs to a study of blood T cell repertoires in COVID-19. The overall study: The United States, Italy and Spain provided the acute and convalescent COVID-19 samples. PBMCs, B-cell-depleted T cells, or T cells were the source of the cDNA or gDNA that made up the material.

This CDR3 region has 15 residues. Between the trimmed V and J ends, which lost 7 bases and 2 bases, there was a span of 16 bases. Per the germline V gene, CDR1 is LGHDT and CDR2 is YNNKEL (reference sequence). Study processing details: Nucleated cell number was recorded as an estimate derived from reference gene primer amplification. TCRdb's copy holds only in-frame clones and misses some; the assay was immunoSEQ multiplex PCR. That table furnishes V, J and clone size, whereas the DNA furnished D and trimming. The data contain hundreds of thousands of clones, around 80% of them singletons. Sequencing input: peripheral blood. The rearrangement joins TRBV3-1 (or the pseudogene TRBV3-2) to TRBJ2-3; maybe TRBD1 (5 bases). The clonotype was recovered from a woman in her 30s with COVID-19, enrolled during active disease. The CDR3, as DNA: TGTGCCAGCACCACAAGGCAGGGTCTCACAGATACGCAGTATTTT. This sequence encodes CASTTRQGLTDTQYF.